Listed below are T cell receptor beta chains from one sample, sequenced in a study of immune cell composition in non-small cell lung cancer. The assay was immunoSEQ multiplex PCR, and TCRdb's table has in-frame clones only and misses some. Among around 5,600 clones listed, nearly 90% were seen once. The sequenced sample was non-adjacent lung tissue. These receptors were taken from a human donor with non-small cell lung cancer. Each CDR3 is given with its conserved first and last residue. Each record gives: D gene, clone size, V gene, J gene, CDR3 protein, CDR3 DNA. A D gene is named only where the DNA matches it firmly. Only part of the rows carry a size: once, few, many, or a class if the clone is expanded.

TRBD1	NA	TRBV7-9	TRBJ1-1	CASSLVRGQGVNTEAFF	TGTGCCAGCAGCTTAGTAAGGGGGCAAGGGGTGAACACTGAAGCTTTCTTT
NA	once	TRBV7-9	TRBJ1-1	CASSLRGEAFF	TGTGCCAGCAGCTTGCGAGGTGAAGCTTTCTTT
TRBD2	once	TRBV7-3	TRBJ2-1	CASSSGTSGKNEQFF	TGTGCCAGCAGCTCCGGGACTAGCGGGAAAAATGAGCAGTTCTTC
TRBD2	NA	TRBV9	TRBJ2-7	CASSVGLAGGYEQYF	TGTGCCAGCAGCGTAGGGCTAGCGGGAGGGTACGAGCAGTACTTC
NA	NA	TRBV18	TRBJ2-5	CASMARETQYF	TGTGCCAGCATGGCGCGGGAGACCCAGTACTTC
TRBD1	NA	TRBV7-2	TRBJ1-2	CASSLIGQGYSYGYTF	TGTGCCAGCAGCTTAATAGGACAGGGGTATAGTTATGGCTACACCTTC
NA	NA	TRBV28	TRBJ2-1	CASMPVGGVSYNEQFF	TGTGCCAGCATGCCAGTGGGGGGAGTTTCCTACAATGAGCAGTTCTTC
TRBD1	few	TRBV13	TRBJ2-7	CASSLSRTGDAYEQYF	TGTGCCAGCAGCTTAAGTAGGACAGGGGACGCCTACGAGCAGTACTTC
NA	NA	TRBV21-1	TRBJ2-7	CASSLGLAFYEQYF	TGTGCCAGCAGTCTTGGGCTAGCCTTCTACGAGCAGTACTTC
NA	NA	TRBV11-1	TRBJ2-1	CASSLPSNEQFF	TGTGCCAGCAGCTTACCCAGCAATGAGCAGTTCTTC
TRBD2	NA	TRBV7-8	TRBJ2-5	CASSLAGSGRTPQETQYF	TGTGCCAGCAGCTTAGCAGGAAGCGGGAGAACTCCCCAAGAGACCCAGTACTTC
TRBD1	NA	TRBV6-1	TRBJ1-2	CASIIVGDSHYGYTF	TGTGCCAGCATAATAGTAGGGGACAGCCACTATGGCTACACCTTC
NA	NA	TRBV5-1	TRBJ1-3	CASSLGGIENTIYF	TGCGCCAGCAGCTTGGGAGGGATCGAAAACACCATATATTTT
TRBD1	NA	TRBV6-1	TRBJ2-3	CASRDRGVGTQYF	TGTGCCAGCAGAGACAGGGGGGTAGGTACGCAGTATTTT
NA	NA	TRBV15	TRBJ1-2	CATSRAEGFGYTF	TGTGCCACCAGCAGAGCCGAGGGATTCGGCTACACCTTC
NA	few	TRBV7-2	TRBJ2-7	CASSLGRGSLEQYF	TGTGCCAGCAGCTTAGGTCGAGGGTCTCTCGAGCAGTACTTC
TRBD1	NA	TRBV9	TRBJ1-1	CASSGQTGLNTEAFF	TGTGCCAGCAGCGGACAGACAGGGCTGAACACTGAAGCTTTCTTT
TRBD2	NA	TRBV7-2	TRBJ2-3	CASSSWTSGTDTQYF	TGTGCCAGCAGCTCCTGGACTAGCGGGACAGATACGCAGTATTTT
NA	NA	TRBV5-4	TRBJ2-7	CASSLRRSNEQYF	TGTGCCAGCAGCCTAAGGAGAAGCAACGAGCAGTACTTC
TRBD1	few	TRBV27	TRBJ1-1	CASSPTLQGRAFF	TGTGCCAGCAGTCCCACTCTACAGGGGAGAGCTTTCTTT
TRBD2	NA	TRBV30	TRBJ2-3	CAWSVREAGGRDTQYF	TGTGCCTGGAGTGTACGGGAAGCGGGAGGTAGAGATACGCAGTATTTT
NA	once	TRBV11-2	TRBJ1-1	CASSLDGGGLFSNTEAFF	TGTGCCAGCAGCTTAGATGGGGGGGGCCTGTTTTCTAACACTGAAGCTTTCTTT
TRBD1	once	TRBV6-6	TRBJ2-1	CASRSGTGVIEQFF	TGTGCCAGCAGGTCCGGGACAGGGGTTATTGAGCAGTTCTTC
NA	NA	TRBV18	TRBJ2-5	CASSPISGIQETQYF	TGTGCCAGCTCACCAATTAGCGGTATACAAGAGACCCAGTACTTC
NA	NA	TRBV7-9	TRBJ2-6	CASSFDRSSGANVLTF	TGTGCCAGCAGCTTTGACAGGAGCTCTGGGGCCAACGTCCTGACTTTC
NA	NA	TRBV18	TRBJ2-5	CASSPPATSPRVQYF	TGTGCCAGCTCACCACCAGCGACAAGCCCGAGGGTCCAGTACTTC
TRBD2	NA	TRBV7-7	TRBJ2-2	CASSQFSAAGGLTGELFF	TGTGCCAGCAGCCAGTTCTCCGCGGCGGGAGGGTTGACCGGGGAGCTGTTTTTT
TRBD2	NA	TRBV19	TRBJ2-7	CASSISGLAGGEQYF	TGTGCCAGTAGTATTTCGGGACTAGCGGGAGGTGAGCAGTACTTC
TRBD1	NA	TRBV4-3	TRBJ2-1	CASSQSPGQGFHEQFF	TGCGCCAGCAGCCAATCACCGGGACAGGGGTTCCATGAGCAGTTCTTC
TRBD1	NA	TRBV2	TRBJ2-7	CASSVGPGQGSYEQYF	TGTGCCAGCAGCGTTGGACCGGGACAGGGTTCCTACGAGCAGTACTTC
TRBD2	NA	TRBV29-1	TRBJ2-5	CTVGRGETQYF	TGCACGGTCGGGAGGGGAGAGACCCAGTACTTC
TRBD2	NA	TRBV15	TRBJ2-3	CATSRDRTSGATDTQYF	TGTGCCACCAGCAGAGATAGGACTAGCGGGGCCACAGATACGCAGTATTTT
TRBD2	NA	TRBV5-6	TRBJ2-3	CASSLGELRLATDTQYF	TGTGCCAGCAGCTTGGGAGAACTACGACTAGCCACAGATACGCAGTATTTT
TRBD1	NA	TRBV2	TRBJ1-2	CASGQGEAGYTF	TGTGCCAGCGGACAGGGAGAGGCTGGCTACACCTTC
TRBD2	NA	TRBV5-6	TRBJ2-7	CASSFRASGRAGEQYF	TGTGCCAGCAGCTTCCGAGCTAGCGGGAGGGCTGGCGAGCAGTACTTC
NA	NA	TRBV29-1	TRBJ1-1	CSSRTDINTEAFF	TGCAGCTCACGGACAGATATAAACACTGAAGCTTTCTTT
NA	NA	TRBV5-1	TRBJ2-6	CASSGVGGRAGANVLTF	TGCGCCAGCAGCGGCGTCGGGGGGCGCGCTGGGGCCAACGTCCTGACTTTC
TRBD1	NA	TRBV20-1	TRBJ2-7	CSARTGDEQYF	TGCAGTGCACGGACAGGGGACGAGCAGTACTTC
TRBD2	NA	TRBV10-3	TRBJ2-1	CAISDQLGTSGGPTQFF	TGTGCCATCAGTGACCAGCTCGGGACTAGCGGAGGGCCTACGCAGTTCTTC
TRBD2	NA	TRBV15	TRBJ2-2	CATRGRGNTGELFF	TGTGCCACCAGAGGGAGGGGTAACACCGGGGAGCTGTTTTTT
NA	NA	TRBV6-4	TRBJ1-4	CASSEPLEIYEKLFF	TGTGCCAGCAGTGAACCACTTGAGATTTATGAAAAACTGTTTTTT
NA	NA	TRBV19	TRBJ2-1	CASSISALAYNEQFF	TGTGCCAGTAGTATCTCAGCCCTAGCGTACAATGAGCAGTTCTTC
TRBD1	NA	TRBV11-2	TRBJ2-7	CASSKGQAYEQYF	TGTGCCAGCAGCAAGGGACAGGCCTACGAGCAGTACTTC
TRBD2	NA	TRBV27	TRBJ2-1	CASSSRLAGQFF	TGTGCCAGCAGTTCAAGACTAGCGGGGCAGTTCTTC
NA	NA	TRBV30	TRBJ2-1	CAWSRSGDEQFF	TGTGCCTGGAGCCGGAGTGGAGATGAGCAGTTCTTC
NA	NA	TRBV4-1	TRBJ2-1	CASSQVDMVVYNEQFF	TGCGCCAGCAGCCAAGTAGACATGGTTGTTTACAATGAGCAGTTCTTC